The 20 T cell receptor beta chains presented below share a single source sample, sequenced in a study of spatial heterogeneity in lung cancer. Findings and caveats of the study: Mutation counts in tumors were tracked by counts of expanded intratumoral alpha and beta TCRs.

Their antigens remain unidentified. TCRdb re-called the 5' RACE reads with MiXCR, one entry per CDR3 protein. The table records 2,700 or so distinct CDR3 sequences, about 7.3% of them present only once. Time point reported: sample taken at primary tumor resection. The sample here was lung tumor tissue, taken at surgery. These receptor sequences come from a male donor with early-stage non-small cell lung cancer.

This clonotype occurred many times. This chain connects TRBV10-3 to TRBJ1-5; D is ambiguous. Per the germline V gene, CDR1 is ENHRY and CDR2 is SYGVKD. The CDR3 runs to 14 residues. The V end lost 4 bases, the J end lost 2 bases, and 9 bases lay between the germline ends. CDR3 coding DNA: TGTGCCATCAGTGTGTCAGCCGGCAATCAGCCCCAGCATTTT. Its translation: CAISVSAGNQPQHF.

By proportion, this clonotype is medium-sized. This sequence joins TRBV6-2 or TRBV6-3 and TRBJ2-1; TRBD2 might be the D (5 bases). Germline V gene lookup returns CDR1 MNHEY and CDR2 SVGEGT. V lost 5 bases to trimming and J lost 6 bases, with 23 bases between them. This CDR3 is built from 17 residues. Here the CDR3 DNA reads TGTGCCAGCAGTCCGAACCGCCGGGAAACCACGGTCAATGAGCAGTTCTTC. This encodes CASSPNRRETTVNEQFF.

This chain uses TRBV5-1 with TRBJ1-5; D may be TRBD1 (5 bases). V lost 2 bases, J lost 4 bases, and 13 bases lay in between. This CDR3 has 15 amino acids. The germline gives CDR1 SGHRS, CDR2 YFSETQ. The DNA for the CDR3 is TGCGCCAGCAGCTTAACTGGGGGAGTGAATCAGCCCCAGCATTTT. Translation gives CASSLTGGVNQPQHF.

The chain is built from TRBV7-2 and TRBJ2-7; possibly TRBD1 for D (6 bases). The CDR3 has 14 residues. The ends were cut back, 1 base at V and 5 bases at J, with 12 bases in the middle. The germline gives CDR1 SGHTA, CDR2 FQGNSA. In nucleotides, the CDR3 is TGTGCCAGCAGCTTAGACGCAGGGGCCGACGAGCAGTACTTC. Amino acid sequence: CASSLDAGADEQYF.

This clonotype was detected ten times or more. The chain is built from TRBV29-1 and TRBJ2-7; 8 bases fit TRBD1. The CDR3 is 12 residues long. Germline CDR1 and CDR2: SQVTM and ANQGSEA. V lost 1 base to trimming and J lost 6 bases; unmatched junction nucleotides: 2. CDR3 DNA sequence: TGCAGCGTTGAAGCAACAGGGGGCGAGCAGTACTTC. Protein: CSVEATGGEQYF.

By its share, this clonotype is medium-sized. The rearrangement joins TRBV12-3 or TRBV12-4 to TRBJ2-1; D call uncertain. The CDR3 length is 12 residues. The germline V and J ends were trimmed by 0 bases and 12 bases, with 9 bases remaining between them. The CDR3 nucleotides are TGTGCCAGCAGTTTAGCTAACAAAGGGCAGTTCTTC. Translation: CASSLANKGQFF.

This clonotype is medium-sized. The chain recombines TRBV3-1 with TRBJ1-2; D is unresolved. V lost 4 bases to trimming and J lost 8 bases, with 11 bases between them. The CDR3 runs to 12 residues. Germline loops: CDR1 LGHDT, CDR2 YNNKEL (reference sequence). The CDR3 DNA follows: TGTGCCAGCAGCCCGACGGGGTGGGGCTACACCTTC. Protein sequence: CASSPTGWGYTF.

The V and J genes are TRBV5-1 and TRBJ1-1, with 7 bases aligning to TRBD1. Trimming cost V 0 bases and J 5 bases; bases outside gene matches: 4. This CDR3 is 14 amino acids long. Germline V lookup: CDR1 SGHRS, CDR2 YFSETQ. The CDR3 loop reads CASSLGDRVTEAFF. For the CDR3, the DNA is TGCGCCAGCAGCTTGGGTGACAGGGTAACTGAAGCTTTCTTT. The full variable domain, completed using reference TRBV5-1 and TRBJ1-1, is KAGVTQTPRYLIKTRGQQVTLSCSPISGHRSVSWYQQTPGQGLQFLFEYFSETQRNKGNFPGRFSGRQFSNSRSEMNVSTLELGDSALYLCASSLGDRVTEAFFGQGTRLTVV.

Sample share makes this clonotype medium-sized (0.01 to 0.1%). The V and J genes are TRBV3-1 and TRBJ2-7; 9 bases are a match to TRBD1. Germline-derived CDR1 and CDR2 are LGHDT and YNNKEL (reference sequence). The CDR3 covers 14 residues. Losses at the gene ends were 4 bases for V and 6 bases for J; bases not matched to a gene: 7. CDR3 residues: CASSPGQGLGEQYF. The CDR3 DNA reads TGTGCCAGCAGCCCGGGACAGGGTTTGGGCGAGCAGTACTTC.

Within the sample, this clonotype is large. The chain has TRBV28 and TRBJ2-3, with 8 bases matching TRBD2. CDR1 is MDHEN and CDR2 is SYDVKM in the germline V gene. There are 16 residues in the CDR3. The junction had 9 bases not matched to a gene; V was cut back by 5 bases and J by 2 bases. The CDR3 nucleotides are TGTGCCAGCAGTCCCCGGGGAGCGGGGGACACAGATACGCAGTATTTT. This translates into CASSPRGAGDTDTQYF.

This clonotype is medium-sized in the sample. The chain employs TRBV7-3 and TRBJ2-3, with TRBD2 matching 8 bases. The CDR3 runs to 15 residues. J gave up 0 bases and V 5 bases, and 4 bases lay outside the gene matches. Germline values: CDR1 SGHTA, CDR2 FQGTGA. The CDR3 DNA follows: TGTGCCAGCAGCCCGGGAGGGTCTAGCACAGATACGCAGTATTTT. Residues: CASSPGGSSTDTQYF.

The chain joins TRBV2 to TRBJ1-5; unclear D gene. Per germline, CDR1 SNHLY and CDR2 FYNNEI. The CDR3 runs to 14 residues. Trimming left V 1 base short and J 2 bases short, with 6 bases between. The CDR3: CASSEGPGNQPQHF. The DNA of the CDR3 is TGTGCCAGCAGTGAAGGCCCTGGCAATCAGCCCCAGCATTTT. Filled out from reference TRBV2 and TRBJ1-5, the complete variable domain reads EPEVTQTPSHQVTQMGQEVILRCVPISNHLYFYWYRQILGQKVEFLVSFYNNEISEKSEIFDDQFSVERPDGSNFTLKIRSTKLEDSAMYFCASSEGPGNQPQHFGDGTRLSIL.

This clonotype is judged medium-sized (0.01 to 0.1%). The rearrangement links TRBV27 to TRBJ2-1, with D uncertain. Deletions cut 2 bases from V and 0 bases from J, with 2 bases between. The germline V gene encodes CDR1 MNHEY and CDR2 SMNVEV (reference sequence). The CDR3 sequence is 13 residues long. CDR3: CASSLGSYNEQFF. The CDR3, as DNA: TGTGCCAGCAGTTTAGGCTCCTACAATGAGCAGTTCTTC.

This clonotype was observed at least ten times. The chain joins TRBV7-3 to TRBJ2-5; D ambiguous. The CDR3 spans 13 residues. CDR1 SGHTA and CDR2 FQGTGA come from the germline V gene. V was trimmed by 5 bases and J by 5 bases, leaving 12 bases between them. The CDR3 loop reads CASSPARSETQYF. DNA of the CDR3: TGTGCCAGCAGCCCGGCCCGTAGTGAGACCCAGTACTTC.

In its sample, this clonotype is medium-sized (0.01 to 0.1%). The J gene is TRBJ2-7, the V gene TRBV20-1; D unclear. There are 13 residues in the CDR3. V shed 5 bases and J shed 6 bases, with 17 bases lying between them. Per germline, CDR1 DFQATT and CDR2 SNEGSKA (reference sequence). The CDR3 here is CSAGGQKPPEQYF. The CDR3 region has the DNA TGCAGTGCTGGCGGCCAAAAACCTCCCGAGCAGTACTTC.

This clonotype is termed medium-sized. The chain couples TRBV29-1 to TRBJ2-1; 8 nucleotides align to TRBD2. The CDR3 spans 13 residues. CDR1 SQVTM and CDR2 ANQGSEA come from the germline V gene. Germline trimming cut 7 bases from V and 6 bases from J; bases unmatched to any gene: 8. CDR3 protein: CSAISGTSNEQFF. CDR3 in DNA: TGCAGCGCGATCTCCGGGACTAGCAATGAGCAGTTCTTC.

By frequency in the sample, this clonotype is medium-sized (0.01 to 0.1%). This chain links TRBV7-6 with TRBJ2-1, with 8 bases identical to TRBD1. With 2 bases clipped from V and 5 bases from J, the junction kept 5 bases outside the gene matches. The germline gives CDR1 SGHVS, CDR2 FNYEAQ. The CDR3 extends over 15 amino acids. CDR3 region: CASSLLWGQDNEQFF. The CDR3 DNA follows: TGTGCCAGCAGCTTACTTTGGGGACAGGACAATGAGCAGTTCTTC.

The rearrangement links TRBV30 to TRBJ2-3; 10 nucleotides line up with TRBD2. The J segment lost 3 bases and the V segment lost 0 bases, leaving 18 bases of the junction unmatched. The length of the CDR3 is 20 residues. From germline, CDR1 is GTSNPN and CDR2 SVGIG (reference sequence). The CDR3, as DNA: TGTGCCTGGAGTGTTACGGTCGGAGCTCTAGCGGGAGATATAACAGATACGCAGTATTTT. It yields the protein CAWSVTVGALAGDITDTQYF.

This clonotype is labeled as medium-sized (0.01 to 0.1%). V is TRBV20-1 and J is TRBJ1-6; perhaps TRBD1 as D (5 bases). Trimming stripped 2 bases from V and 4 bases from J, with 12 bases between. This CDR3 is 15 amino acids long. Germline CDR1 is DFQATT and CDR2 is SNEGSKA (reference sequence). The CDR3 DNA sequence: TGCAGTGCTAGAACAAACAGGCCTTATAATTCACCCCTCCACTTT. It is translated as CSARTNRPYNSPLHF.

This clonotype qualifies as medium-sized (0.01 to 0.1%). J is TRBJ1-1 and V is TRBV5-1; no clear D gene. The germline V gene has CDR1 SGHRS and CDR2 YFSETQ. The CDR3 totals 14 residues. Trimming shortened V by 2 bases and J by 0 bases, and 8 bases separated the two germline ends. The CDR3 protein is CASSLRVMNTEAFF. CDR3 DNA sequence: TGCGCCAGCAGCTTACGGGTAATGAACACTGAAGCTTTCTTT.